Described below is a single T cell receptor beta chain sequence and its context. These data are taken from a study of blood T cell repertoires in COVID-19. Repertoires were generated with immunoSEQ multiplex PCR, while TCRdb's copy carries only in-frame clones and drops some. The data contain 140,000 to 150,000 clones, about nine tenths of them singletons. The CDR3 runs to 14 residues. Trimming took 4 bases from V and 2 from J; bases not matched to a gene: 0. Germline loops: CDR1 LNHDA, CDR2 SQIVND (reference sequence). The chain combines TRBV19 with TRBJ2-3, with 10 bases that match TRBD1. The sequenced sample was PBMCs or T cells enriched from blood (not recorded which). The clonotype was recovered from a woman aged 40 to 50 who had been exposed to COVID-19. In DNA form, the CDR3 reads TGTGCCAGTAGTAGACAGGGGGCCACAGATACGCAGTATTTT. This sequence encodes CASSRQGATDTQYF.